Listed here are 4 T cell receptor beta chains from one sample, sequenced in a study of regulatory T cells in long-lasting Graves disease. CDR3-region Arm-PCR and iRepertoire HTBI primers produced the TCR beta libraries. TCRdb ran MiXCR on the multiplex PCR reads and lists one entry per CDR3 protein. The table lists about 610,000 distinct CDR3 sequences, more than 15% of them singletons. The sample's time point: newly diagnosed GD, antithyroid drugs for less than 3 months. With RNA extracted from PBMCs as input, the TCR library was made. The same sample was also studied in work on T cells in Graves' hyperthyroidism and ophthalmopathy.

The sequenced sample was peripheral blood mononuclear cells (PBMCs), obtained at new diagnosis, from a patient treated with antithyroid drugs. These receptors all stem from a man younger than 35 with Graves disease.

The CDR3 bases are TGTGCCAGCAGCGTAGAGGCCACAAGAGTTAGCGGGAGGCCTCAGGGAGGCACAGATACGCAGTATTTT. It encodes CASSVEATRVSGRPQGGTDTQYF. V usage is TRBV9 and J usage is TRBJ2-3; 10 bases match TRBD2. V trimming: 0 bases; J trimming: 1 base; junction bases outside the gene matches: 23. Germline V gene data show CDR1 as SGDLS and CDR2 as YYNGEE. CDR3 size: 23 residues.

This clonotype was seen ten or more times. The CDR3 DNA reads as TGCAGTGCTAGCTTACTAGCGGGAGATGAGCAGTACTTC. Translating it yields CSASLLAGDEQYF. This chain uses TRBV20-1 with TRBJ2-7, with 11 positions matching TRBD2. CDR1 DFQATT and CDR2 SNEGSKA come from the germline V gene (reference sequence). The CDR3 loop spans 13 amino acids. V was clipped by 3 bases and J by 7 bases; unmatched bases: 5.

J is TRBJ1-1 and V is TRBV28; 7 bases align to TRBD1. The CDR3 sequence is 16 residues long. The V and J ends lost 7 bases and 4 bases, in that order; junction bases with no gene match: 15. Germline CDR1 and CDR2: MDHEN and SYDVKM. The CDR3 DNA is TGTGCCAGCATTATTCCCAGGGGGGGTAGTGGCACTGAAGCTTTCTTT. Translating it yields CASIIPRGGSGTEAFF.

This clonotype was seen a handful of times. The rearrangement links TRBV5-1 to TRBJ1-2; 12 nucleotides agree with TRBD1. V was clipped by 4 bases and J by 2 bases; unmatched bases: 9. Per the germline V gene, CDR1 is SGHRS and CDR2 is YFSETQ. This CDR3 contains 17 residues. This chain's CDR3 is CASSARDRGPVNYGYTF. The CDR3 DNA reads as TGCGCCAGCAGCGCCCGGGACAGGGGGCCGGTAAACTATGGCTACACCTTC.